The rows below give T cell receptor beta chains drawn from one sample of a study of T cells after yellow fever vaccination. TCRdb reanalysed the 5' RACE reads using MiXCR and keeps one entry per CDR3 protein. Of 95,000 to 150,000 distinct CDR3 sequences in the sample, almost 9% were seen once. The sequences come from CD8+ T cells sorted from PBMCs, collected on the day of the yellow fever booster vaccination. Source of these receptors: a man in his late teens or twenties who received the YFV17D yellow fever vaccine. CDR3s include the opening cysteine and the closing phenylalanine or tryptophan. The D gene is left open where the match is weak. Size is stated for part of the rows, as once, few or many counts, or as a class when the clone is expanded.

j_gene | abundance | v_gene | d_gene | CDR3nt | CDR3aa
TRBJ2-7 | NA | TRBV18 | NA | TGTGCCAGCTCACCCTCCCAGACAGGATCCTCCTACGAGCAGTACTTC | CASSPSQTGSSYEQYF
TRBJ1-1 | few | TRBV15 | NA | TGTGCCACCAAGGGACGGAAGAACACTGAAGCTTTCTTT | CATKGRKNTEAFF
TRBJ2-3 | many | TRBV7-2 | TRBD2 | TGTGCCAGCAGCCGGACTAGCGGGGGACCTTGGGATACGCAGTATTTT | CASSRTSGGPWDTQYF
TRBJ2-3 | few | TRBV30 | NA | TGTGCCTGGAGTGTAGATAGCACAGATACGCAGTATTTT | CAWSVDSTDTQYF
TRBJ1-2 | NA | TRBV4-1 | TRBD1 | TGCGCCAGCAGCCCTGACCCAGGGGGAGACTATGGCTACACCTTC | CASSPDPGGDYGYTF
TRBJ1-3 | few | TRBV7-6 | TRBD1 | TGTGCCAGCAGCAAAACGAACAGGGGGAATCTAAACACCATATATTTT | CASSKTNRGNLNTIYF
TRBJ2-7 | few | TRBV7-2 | NA | TGTGCCAGCAGCCTCTACTGGAGTTGGACCTACGAGCAGTACTTC | CASSLYWSWTYEQYF
TRBJ2-3 | NA | TRBV11-3 | NA | TGTGCCAGCAGCCCACCGGACAGTACAGATACGCAGTATTTT | CASSPPDSTDTQYF
TRBJ2-5 | NA | TRBV4-1 | TRBD2 | TGCGCCAGCAGCCAAGTGGCTAGCGGGGCCCAAGAGACCCAGTACTTC | CASSQVASGAQETQYF
TRBJ2-5 | few | TRBV6-5 | NA | TGTGCCAGCAGTTACAGGGCCCAGTACTTC | CASSYRAQYF
TRBJ2-1 | few | TRBV15 | NA | TGTGCCACCAGCAGTCGGAGGGGGCAGGTCTACAATGAGCAGTTCTTC | CATSSRRGQVYNEQFF
TRBJ1-1 | NA | TRBV12-3/TRBV12-4 | NA | TGTGCCAGCAGTGGGGGCACGGACACTGAAGCTTTCTTT | CASSGGTDTEAFF
TRBJ2-5 | few | TRBV5-4 | NA | TGTGCCAGCAGCTTGGAGGCTGCTGGGGAGACCCAGTACTTC | CASSLEAAGETQYF
TRBJ1-1 | NA | TRBV7-3 | NA | TGTGCCAGCAGCTTAAATCCTCTCGACGAAGCTTTCTTT | CASSLNPLDEAFF
TRBJ2-1 | many | TRBV6-4 | NA | TGTGCCAGCAGTGATCTGGGGGGGGCCGGTAATGAGCAGTTCTTC | CASSDLGGAGNEQFF
TRBJ1-5 | NA | TRBV11-2 | NA | TGTGCCAGCAGCTTAGAGTCATGGCAGCCCCAGCATTTT | CASSLESWQPQHF
TRBJ1-4 | few | TRBV10-3 | NA | TGTGCCATCAGTGAAGGACAGAGCCCAAGTGGAGAAAAACTGTTTTTT | CAISEGQSPSGEKLFF
TRBJ2-1 | NA | TRBV6-5 | NA | TGTGCCAGCAGTTACCGTCAGGGAGGCGATGAGCAGTTCTTC | CASSYRQGGDEQFF
TRBJ2-3 | NA | TRBV7-3 | TRBD2 | TGTGCCAGCAGCTCGGTAGGGGGACTAGGGACAGATACGCAGTATTTT | CASSSVGGLGTDTQYF
TRBJ2-7 | NA | TRBV10-3 | NA | TGTGCCATCAGTGAGTCGGAGGGGGACGAGCAGTACTTC | CAISESEGDEQYF
TRBJ2-5 | NA | TRBV15 | NA | TGTGCCACCAGCAGAGATCGTGAGGGGGATGGGACCCAGTACTTC | CATSRDREGDGTQYF
TRBJ2-1 | NA | TRBV5-6 | NA | TGTGCCAGCAGCTTGGAAATCCGGGACGGGAATGAGCAGTTCTTC | CASSLEIRDGNEQFF
TRBJ1-1 | NA | TRBV5-1 | TRBD1 | TGCGCCAGCAGCCTCGGGACAGGGGAAGAAGCTTTCTTT | CASSLGTGEEAFF
TRBJ1-1 | NA | TRBV9 | NA | TGTGCCAGCAGCGGCCGCGGGGGGGGCCCGAGAGTTCAAGCTTTCTTT | CASSGRGGGPRVQAFF
TRBJ2-2 | many | TRBV4-1 | NA | TGCGCCAGCAGCCAAGGGTGGGGTGAGGCCGGGGAGCTGTTTTTT | CASSQGWGEAGELFF
TRBJ2-1 | NA | TRBV6-4 | TRBD2 | TGTGCCAGCAGTAGACTAGCGGGTAGCTCCTACAATGAGCAGTTCTTC | CASSRLAGSSYNEQFF
TRBJ2-7 | many | TRBV7-6 | NA | TGTGCCAGCAGCGATGGGACCTACGAGCAGTACTTC | CASSDGTYEQYF
TRBJ1-1 | many | TRBV9 | NA | TGTGCCAGCAGCGTAGGCAGCCCAGGGACCACTGAAGCTTTCTTT | CASSVGSPGTTEAFF
TRBJ2-3 | few | TRBV9 | NA | TGTGCCAGCAGCCCCAACGTAGGTCGGTTCACAGATACGCAGTATTTT | CASSPNVGRFTDTQYF
TRBJ2-3 | few | TRBV7-9 | NA | TGTGCCAGCAGCCCGGGGACTTATCTAGATACGCAGTATTTT | CASSPGTYLDTQYF
TRBJ1-1 | few | TRBV6-6 | NA | TGTGCCAGCAGTTACTCGAGATCGTGGACAGCTATGAACACTGAAGCTTTCTTT | CASSYSRSWTAMNTEAFF
TRBJ2-5 | NA | TRBV7-2 | NA | TGTGCCAGCAGCTCGCCGGGAGAGACCCAGTACTTC | CASSSPGETQYF
TRBJ2-7 | NA | TRBV5-4 | NA | TGTGCCAGCAGCTTGGAGGCAGCTCCGGTCCACGAGCAGTACTTC | CASSLEAAPVHEQYF
TRBJ2-3 | few | TRBV7-8 | NA | TGTGCCAGCAGCCTGCGGGGGCCTAACACAGATACGCAGTATTTT | CASSLRGPNTDTQYF
TRBJ1-2 | NA | TRBV29-1 | NA | TGCAGCGTTGAAGGGGAGAGGGGGAGGGACTATGGCTACACCTTC | CSVEGERGRDYGYTF
TRBJ2-3 | NA | TRBV25-1 | NA | TGTGCCAGCAGTGAAGGTCATACGCAGTATTTT | CASSEGHTQYF
TRBJ2-7 | NA | TRBV10-1 | NA | TGCGCCAGCAGTGTTGGGCAGGCCTACGAGCAGTACTTC | CASSVGQAYEQYF
TRBJ1-2 | few | TRBV7-9 | NA | TGTGCCAGCGCTCGTGGGGTCGATGGCTACACCTTC | CASARGVDGYTF
TRBJ2-2 | few | TRBV30 | NA | TGTGCCTGGAGTGTACCCCCCCGGGCTACCGGGGAGCTGTTTTTT | CAWSVPPRATGELFF
TRBJ2-7 | few | TRBV2 | TRBD2 | TGTGCCAGCACGGAAGCGGGGATGTACGAGCAGTACTTC | CASTEAGMYEQYF